The count of the clone carrying this T cell receptor beta chain is one. Its antigen is unknown. Assay: immunoSEQ multiplex PCR; the TCRdb copy retains only in-frame clones and omits some. The sample lists around 100,000 clones; more than 65% were seen once. These data belong to a study of T cell responses to AZD1222 COVID-19 vaccine. The V end was cut by 5 bases, the J end by 5 bases, with 12 bases between. Germline CDR1 reads MDHEN; CDR2 reads SYDVKM. The CDR3 loop spans 13 amino acids. General study results and limits: Among AZD1222 vaccinees, only 5 or 6 were seropositive at baseline. CD4 TCRs covered the whole spike, strongest at regions 160-218 and 743-854. Donors, mostly white British, included more females; clonal diversity was possibly underestimated.

V usage is TRBV28 and J usage is TRBJ1-2, with a tentative D call TRBD1 (6 bases). The clonotype comes from an adult in good health. Material: peripheral blood, obtained on day 0 of AZD1222 vaccination. CDR3 loop: CASSVGTPYGYTF. In nucleotides, the CDR3 is TGTGCCAGCAGTGTCGGGACACCTTATGGCTACACCTTC.